The rows below give T cell receptor beta chains drawn from one sample of a study of blood T cell repertoires in COVID-19. Only in-frame clones appear in the TCRdb table, and some are missing; sequencing was by immunoSEQ multiplex PCR. The repertoire has fewer than 110,000 clones, approximately 92% of them found once; the top ten carry around 5.8%. The specimen was peripheral blood. These receptors were taken from a man in his fifties with active COVID-19. The CDR3 runs from the conserved cysteine through the conserved F or W.

v_call cdr3_aa
TRBV6-5 CATGQGVTEAFF
TRBV30 CAWGQEATIHGYTF
TRBV24-1 CATSDSGSGANVLTF
TRBV4-2 CASSQDATSGGMDTQYF
TRBV5-1 CASSLAADRVNTEAFF
TRBV5-6 CASRSGTDYGYTF
TRBV5-6 CASSRDRGRSVGGYTF
TRBV5-1 CASSPGTGIYEKLFF
TRBV10-3 CAISEAGTERSSPLHF
TRBV29-1 CSVEPGAGGYTF
TRBV5-8 CASSPSGLLYF
TRBV5-1 CASSLGTGVGTGANVLTF
TRBV28 CASRPGQASSYEQYF
TRBV3-1/TRBV3-2 CASSQLGTSLAEQYF
TRBV6-1 CASSAMGGLAVYEQYF
TRBV9 CASSVAGTRAGSPLHF
TRBV7-2 CASRGGTSGLFPSYNEQFF
TRBV15 CATSRVWGSGRVNEQFF
TRBV1 CTSRTSGSYNEQFF
TRBV29-1 CSVGLGVQETQYF
TRBV6-5 CASSYSLSGANVLTF
TRBV29-1 CSVAGFSGRTNEQFF
TRBV4-1 CASSQEPSRAEHNEQFF
TRBV27 CASNTAYNEQFF
TRBV25-1 CASSDRDRGLLGYTF
TRBV19 CASLLEDSLMKKLFF
TRBV28 CASGQGSNQPQHF
TRBV19 CASSIWASGSNEQFF
TRBV30 CAWSVLAGPYEQYF
TRBV2 CASKGGSDTEAFF
TRBV19 CASSIETGQMEKLFF
TRBV6-1 CASSEASGTQYF
TRBV18 CASSHSLGQGNMNTEAFF
TRBV29-1 CSADGGAEAFF
TRBV3-1/TRBV3-2 CASSQGADSGNTIYF
TRBV6-5 CASSPTPGGPYEQYF
TRBV28 CASSLPGGGGYGYTF
TRBV29-1 CSVYGQGQETQYF
TRBV18 CASSPIEDPGSGNTIYF
TRBV5-1 CASSLSSSGNTEAFF
TRBV12-3/TRBV12-4 CASSLQGSYEQYF
TRBV7-9 CASSHGTSGFYEQYF
TRBV4-1 CASSQDLAGFYTGELFF
TRBV5-1 CASKESARGRVEQYF
TRBV7-3 CASSLTRSSTDTQYF
TRBV7-9 CASTEMGRGTEAFF
TRBV7-9 CASSLAEGATGNTIYF
TRBV7-9 CASSPRWTGGNTEAFF
TRBV2 CASRQTVRSTEAFF
TRBV5-4 CASSSAGPSYEQYF
TRBV7-9 CASSSGQNTYEQYF
TRBV23-1 CASSQSAGGYEQYF
TRBV12-3/TRBV12-4 CASSLGREKLFF